A single sample gave rise to the 10 T cell receptor beta chains below, sequenced in a study of T cells in Graves' hyperthyroidism and ophthalmopathy. The TCR beta CDR3 regions underwent amplification using RNA transcripts as the source. Using the HTBI primer set, a first-round RT-PCR was run on the TCR CDR3. MiXCR, applied by TCRdb to the multiplex PCR reads, yields one record per CDR3 protein. Of around 540,000 distinct CDR3 sequences detected, about 15% appear once; the ten largest clones hold about 29%. The sequencing sample was made of blood. The source of these receptors is a woman under 40 with Graves' ophthalmopathy.

CDR3 amino acids: CASSLGGSLGNEQFF. The CDR3 nucleotides read TGTGCCAGCAGCTTAGGCGGGAGTCTGGGGAATGAGCAGTTCTTC. This sequence joins TRBV11-3 and TRBJ2-1; 7 bases line up with TRBD2. The J segment lost 7 bases and the V segment lost 1 base, leaving 7 bases of the junction unmatched. CDR1 is SGHNT and CDR2 is YENEEA in the germline V gene. CDR3 length: 15 residues.

Many counts were recorded for this clonotype. The chain joins TRBV28 to TRBJ1-5, with 7 bases aligning to TRBD1. The length of the CDR3 is 18 residues. Trimming at V came to 6 bases and at J to 0 bases, leaving 14 bases not matched to a gene. Germline V gene sequence: CDR1 MDHEN, CDR2 SYDVKM. CDR3 sequence: CASRTGQILLNSNQPQHF. The CDR3 nucleotides are TGTGCCAGCAGGACGGGACAGATCCTCCTCAATAGCAATCAGCCCCAGCATTTT.

This clonotype showed up just a few times. The chain is built from TRBV28 and TRBJ2-1, with D perhaps TRBD2 (5 bases). The V end was cut by 2 bases, the J end by 9 bases, with 8 bases between. The germline CDR1 and CDR2 sequences are MDHEN and SYDVKM. This CDR3 region has 12 residues. CDR3 nucleotides: TGTGCCAGCAGTTTAGCGGACTTTGAGCAGTTCTTC. This encodes CASSLADFEQFF.

This clonotype was found many times. The chain couples TRBV28 to TRBJ2-7; 7 bases line up with TRBD1. Germline CDR1 and CDR2: MDHEN and SYDVKM. The length of the CDR3 is 14 residues. Trimming took 6 bases from V and 1 from J; bases not matched to a gene: 6. Here the CDR3 DNA reads TGTGCCAGCAGAAGGACGGGACAGTCCTACGAGCAGTACTTC. Amino acid sequence: CASRRTGQSYEQYF.

This clonotype came up a few times. V gene TRBV6-1 combines with J gene TRBJ2-7; D perhaps matches TRBD2 (5 bases). V lost 5 bases, J lost 3 bases, and 11 bases lay in between. Germline V gene lookup returns CDR1 MNHNS and CDR2 SASEGT. CDR3 length equals 13 residues. CDR3 nucleotides: TGTGCCAGCAGTCCCATTACTAGCTACGAGCAGTACTTC. Translating gives CASSPITSYEQYF.

This clonotype was observed at least ten times. The rearrangement uses TRBV7-2 and TRBJ2-7; TRBD1 matches 8 bases. Germline trimming cut 1 base from V and 3 bases from J; bases unmatched to any gene: 2. Per germline, CDR1 SGHTA and CDR2 FQGNSA. There are 14 residues in the CDR3. CDR3 DNA sequence: TGTGCCAGCAGCTTAGTAACAGGGGGCTACGAGCAGTACTTC. It translates to CASSLVTGGYEQYF.

This clonotype was picked up many times. This chain connects TRBV6-1 to TRBJ2-2, with 10 bases that match TRBD2. V shed 6 bases and J 4 bases; nucleotides not matched to a gene: 5. The V gene's germline CDR1 is MNHNS and CDR2 SASEGT. The CDR3 totals 15 residues. The chain's CDR3 is CASSPLAGVTGELFF. CDR3 sequence (DNA): TGTGCCAGCAGCCCTCTAGCGGGGGTCACCGGGGAGCTGTTTTTT.

J is TRBJ2-4 and V is TRBV13, with D uncertain. The CDR3 has 14 residues. The germline V and J ends were trimmed by 4 bases and 0 bases, with 7 bases remaining between them. CDR1 PRHDT and CDR2 FYEKMQ come from the germline V gene (reference sequence). CDR3 sequence (DNA): TGTGCCAGCAGCTCGCCTATAGCCAAAAACATTCAGTACTTC. It yields the protein CASSSPIAKNIQYF.

This clonotype was counted many times. V usage is TRBV5-1 and J usage is TRBJ2-1, with unresolved D. The CDR3 extends over 15 amino acids. V dropped 1 base and J dropped 3 bases, with 11 bases sitting between them. Germline V gene lookup returns CDR1 SGHRS and CDR2 YFSETQ. The CDR3 DNA follows: TGCGCCAGCAGCTTGTATGGCGCTGACTACAATGAGCAGTTCTTC. Encoded protein: CASSLYGADYNEQFF.

This clonotype was picked up many times. The gene calls are TRBV28 and TRBJ2-7, with 7 bases lining up with TRBD2. The CDR3 extends over 15 amino acids. Unmatched junction bases numbered 5, after V lost 3 bases and J lost 0 bases. Germline V gene lookup returns CDR1 MDHEN and CDR2 SYDVKM. The CDR3 bases are TGTGCCAGCAGTTTTAGCAGCGGGACCTCCTACGAGCAGTACTTC. It encodes CASSFSSGTSYEQYF.